The 11 T cell receptor beta chains presented below share a single source sample, sequenced in a study of Graves' ophthalmopathy and Graves' hyperthyroidism. RNA transcripts served as template for amplifying TCR beta CDR3 sequences. An opening RT-PCR round employed HTBI primers and preceded a second-round multiplex PCR. Each CDR3 protein gets one entry after TCRdb re-called the multiplex PCR reads with MiXCR. The data show about 390,000 distinct CDR3 sequences, just over 15% seen once. The sequenced sample consisted of peripheral blood. The source of these receptors is a young woman with stable Graves' hyperthyroidism.

Only a few counts were recorded for this clonotype. The rearrangement links TRBV7-2 to TRBJ1-6; D not resolved. The V end was cut by 7 bases, the J end by 7 bases, with 17 bases between. Germline V gene lookup returns CDR1 SGHTA and CDR2 FQGNSA. This CDR3 has 15 residues. CDR3 in amino acids: CASILGRTENSPLHF. The CDR3, as DNA: TGTGCCAGCATCCTCGGACGGACTGAGAATTCACCCCTCCACTTT. Looking up the rest from reference TRBV7-2 and TRBJ1-6 gives the full variable domain: GAGVSQSPSNKVTEKGKDVELRCDPISGHTALYWYRQSLGQGLEFLIYFQGNSAPDKSGLPSDRFSAERTGGSVSTLTIQRTQQEDSAVYLCASILGRTENSPLHFGNGTRLTVT.

This clonotype occurred many times. The chain employs TRBV12-5 and TRBJ1-1, with D unresolved. This CDR3 has 13 residues. Trimming stripped 6 bases from V and 1 base from J, with 9 bases between. Per germline, CDR1 LGHNT and CDR2 FRNRAP. The CDR3 DNA reads TGTGCTAGTGGCCCGCTACGGAACACTGAAGCTTTCTTT. Encoded protein: CASGPLRNTEAFF.

At least ten counts were recorded for this clonotype. The chain joins TRBV7-8 to TRBJ1-2, with D possibly matching TRBD1 (6 bases). Germline-derived CDR1 and CDR2 are SGHVS and FQNEAQ. V dropped 5 bases and J dropped 8 bases, with 21 bases sitting between them. This CDR3 has 15 residues. CDR3 bases: TGTGCCAGCAGCCTAAACCGGGGGGGCGCGAAAGGCTACACCTTC. This translates into CASSLNRGGAKGYTF.

V usage is TRBV12-3 or TRBV12-4 and J usage is TRBJ1-1, with TRBD1 matching over 9 bases. CDR3 length: 13 residues. With V trimmed by 4 bases and J by 6 bases, 3 bases remained unmatched. CDR3 amino acids: CASSSQGAPEAFF. In DNA, the CDR3 is TGTGCCAGCAGTTCACAGGGGGCCCCTGAAGCTTTCTTT.

V usage is TRBV4-2 and J usage is TRBJ2-7; tentatively, D is TRBD1 (5 bases). The CDR3 totals 14 residues. V was pared by 1 base and J by 4 bases, with 11 bases between. Germline values: CDR1 LGHNA, CDR2 YNFKEQ. Here the CDR3 DNA reads TGTGCCAGCAGCCAAGGGGGCAGATCATACGAGCAGTACTTC. Its translation: CASSQGGRSYEQYF.

Ten or more counts support this clonotype. The chain couples TRBV10-3 to TRBJ1-2; 7 bases map to TRBD1. CDR3 size: 12 residues. The V gene's germline CDR1 is ENHRY and CDR2 SYGVKD. Trimming took 5 bases from V and 7 from J; bases not matched to a gene: 4. For the CDR3, the DNA is TGTGCCATCAGTCGACAGGGCTCTGGCTACACCTTC. The encoded protein is CAISRQGSGYTF.

This clonotype was recorded many times. This chain connects TRBV20-1 to TRBJ2-5; 8 bases map to TRBD2. Germline V gene sequence: CDR1 DFQATT, CDR2 SNEGSKA (reference sequence). Germline trimming cut 6 bases from V and 3 bases from J; bases unmatched to any gene: 6. The CDR3 sequence is 13 residues long. The chain's CDR3 is CSAGGGRKETQYF. DNA for the CDR3: TGCAGTGCCGGCGGGGGGCGAAAAGAGACCCAGTACTTC.

This clonotype was counted many times. The chain carries TRBV27 and TRBJ1-2; D unresolved. The ends were cut back, 3 bases at V and 5 bases at J, with 7 bases in the middle. Germline CDR1 MNHEY, CDR2 SMNVEV (reference sequence). This CDR3 is 12 amino acids long. The CDR3 is CASSFAGYGYTF. The CDR3 bases are TGTGCCAGCAGTTTTGCCGGGTATGGCTACACCTTC.

This chain uses TRBV12-3 or TRBV12-4 with TRBJ1-1; D is perhaps TRBD1 (5 bases). The CDR3 loop spans 13 amino acids. Trimming took 5 bases from V and 5 from J, leaving 12 bases between them. Here the CDR3 reads CASSIRGWTEAFF. The CDR3 DNA reads TGTGCCAGCAGTATTAGGGGATGGACTGAAGCTTTCTTT.

This clonotype was counted many times. The chain uses TRBV27 and TRBJ2-7; 7 bases align to TRBD1. The CDR3 consists of 15 residues. Unmatched junction bases numbered 6, after V lost 2 bases and J lost 2 bases. Germline CDR1 MNHEY, CDR2 SMNVEV (reference sequence). CDR3 protein: CASSLKGAGTYEQYF. The CDR3 DNA reads as TGTGCCAGCAGTTTAAAGGGGGCAGGAACCTACGAGCAGTACTTC.

This clonotype was seen more than once but under ten times. V is TRBV3-1 and J is TRBJ2-3, with TRBD1 identical over 9 bases. The CDR3 runs 16 residues. Germline CDR1 is LGHDT and CDR2 is YNNKEL (reference sequence). The ends lost 1 base at V and 0 bases at J; junction bases unmatched: 2. The CDR3 nucleotides are TGTGCCAGCAGCCAAGGGGACAGGGAGAGCACAGATACGCAGTATTTT. It encodes CASSQGDRESTDTQYF.